These 2 T cell receptor beta chains share one sample of origin, sequenced in a study of cytotoxic CD8 clonotypes in ibrutinib-treated CLL. The assay was immunoSEQ multiplex PCR, and TCRdb's table has in-frame clones only and misses some. The data contain approximately 170,000 clones, about 88% of them singletons. The sample in question was PBMCs, obtained at disease progression, from a patient treated with ibrutinib. These TCRs come from a human donor with chronic lymphocytic leukemia.

The J gene is TRBJ1-5, the V gene TRBV27; D perhaps matches TRBD1 (5 bases). Trimming left V 6 bases short and J 7 bases short, with 10 bases between. Germline CDR1 is MNHEY and CDR2 is SMNVEV (reference sequence). This CDR3 is 12 amino acids long. The CDR3: CASREGKQPQHF. The CDR3 DNA follows: TGTGCCAGCAGAGAGGGGAAGCAGCCCCAGCATTTT.

The CDR3 spells CSVGRLGAITGDTQYF. The DNA of the CDR3 is TGCAGCGTTGGGAGGTTGGGAGCTATCACTGGAGATACGCAGTATTTT. The V and J genes are TRBV29-1 and TRBJ2-3; TRBD2 is a possible D gene (5 bases). Trimming removed 4 bases at V and 5 bases at J, with 22 bases between. Germline values: CDR1 SQVTM, CDR2 ANQGSEA. This CDR3 is built from 16 residues.